The T cell receptor (beta chain) under discussion was sequenced for a study of T cell repertoires in MIS-A myocarditis. Here immunoSEQ multiplex PCR was the method, and the copy in TCRdb shows in-frame clones only, minus some. The data contain about 16,000 clones, over 70% of them singletons. This CDR3 comprises 14 residues. Trimming cost V 2 bases and J 6 bases; bases outside gene matches: 6. Germline V gene sequence: CDR1 GTSNPN, CDR2 SVGIG (reference sequence). The clonotype originates from a young man with fulminant myocarditis from multisystem inflammatory syndrome in adults (MIS-A) after COVID-19. The sequenced sample consisted of left ventricle heart tissue obtained at autopsy. V gene TRBV30 combines with J gene TRBJ2-1; 8 bases agree with TRBD2. CDR3 DNA: TGTGCCTGGAGTTCCTTAGCGGGACGCAATGAGCAGTTCTTC. Its protein is CAWSSLAGRNEQFF. The complete variable domain, with remaining parts taken from reference TRBV30 and TRBJ2-1, reads SQTIHQWPATLVQPVGSPLSLECTVEGTSNPNLYWYRQAAGRGLQLLFYSVGIGQISSEVPQNLSASRPQDRQFILSSKKLLLSDSGFYLCAWSSLAGRNEQFFGPGTRLTVL.